The 25 T cell receptor beta chains listed next were all sequenced from one sample in a study of blood T cell repertoires in COVID-19. Sequenced by immunoSEQ multiplex PCR; TCRdb stores in-frame clones only, minus some. The data hold some 26,000 clones, with about four fifths observed a single time. The specimen was peripheral blood. Receptor source: a man aged 45 to 65 with COVID-19, enrolled during active disease.

The V gene is TRBV6-5, the J gene TRBJ2-4, with D perhaps matching TRBD2 (5 bases). V gave up 5 bases and J gave up 10 bases, with 12 bases separating them. This CDR3 is 12 amino acids long. CDR1 and CDR2 (germline): MNHEY, SVGAGI. CDR3 nucleotide sequence: TGTGCCAGCAGTACGGGGTCACGAATTCAGTACTTC. This codes for CASSTGSRIQYF.

The chain links TRBV28 to TRBJ2-5; TRBD2 aligns across 9 bases. The V gene end was trimmed by 6 bases and the J gene end by 3 bases; junction bases not matched to a gene: 11. This CDR3 contains 16 residues. The germline CDR1 and CDR2 sequences are MDHEN and SYDVKM. CDR3 loop: CASSPLLIAGEETQYF. The CDR3 DNA follows: TGTGCCAGCAGCCCCCTCTTGATAGCGGGGGAAGAGACCCAGTACTTC.

V is TRBV3-1 (or the pseudogene TRBV3-2) and J is TRBJ2-3; perhaps TRBD2 as D (6 bases). Germline V gene sequence: CDR1 LGHDT, CDR2 YNNKEL (reference sequence). V lost 3 bases to trimming and J lost 5 bases, with 18 bases between them. CDR3 size: 16 residues. The CDR3 loop is CASSHMAGRRVDTQYF. DNA for the CDR3: TGTGCCAGCAGCCACATGGCGGGGCGGCGGGTAGATACGCAGTATTTT.

The gene calls are TRBV6-5 and TRBJ1-5; D gene uncertain. Germline V lookup: CDR1 MNHEY, CDR2 SVGAGI. Trimming stripped 0 bases from V and 0 bases from J, with 3 bases between. The CDR3 is 14 amino acids. CDR3: CASSYSYSNQPQHF. For the CDR3, the DNA is TGTGCCAGCAGTTACTCTTATAGCAATCAGCCCCAGCATTTT.

This chain joins TRBV5-5 and TRBJ2-3, with D possibly matching TRBD1 (6 bases). V shed 5 bases and J shed 0 bases, with 16 bases lying between them. The length of the CDR3 is 16 residues. Germline CDR1 is SGHKS and CDR2 is YYEKEE (reference sequence). The CDR3 DNA reads as TGTGCCAGCAGTTTCCCGACGACAGGAAGCACAGATACGCAGTATTTT. Its translation: CASSFPTTGSTDTQYF. Looking up the rest from reference TRBV5-5 and TRBJ2-3 gives the full variable domain: DAGVTQSPTHLIKTRGQQVTLRCSPISGHKSVSWYQQVLGQGPQFIFQYYEKEERGRGNFPDRFSARQFPNYSSELNVNALLLGDSALYLCASSFPTTGSTDTQYFGPGTRLTVL.

The rearrangement links TRBV6-5 to TRBJ2-4; 10 nucleotides align to TRBD2. Germline values: CDR1 MNHEY, CDR2 SVGAGI. The CDR3 extends over 15 amino acids. The junction had 7 bases not matched to a gene; V was cut back by 8 bases and J by 3 bases. The CDR3 loop reads CASHAASGGKNIQYF. CDR3 nucleotides: TGTGCCAGCCACGCGGCTAGCGGGGGCAAAAACATTCAGTACTTC.

The chain has TRBV19 and TRBJ2-3, with D hard to call. Trimming cost V 0 bases and J 6 bases, with 10 bases left between them. The CDR3 length is 14 residues. The germline CDR1 and CDR2 sequences are LNHDA and SQIVND (reference sequence). This CDR3 reads CASSIDAAADTQYF. For the CDR3, the DNA is TGTGCCAGTAGTATAGATGCCGCTGCGGATACGCAGTATTTT.

V and J are TRBV7-3 and TRBJ2-1, with a possible D match to TRBD2 (6 bases). Trimming pared 1 base from V and 12 bases from J, leaving 19 bases between. Germline lookup yields CDR1 SGHTA and CDR2 FQGTGA. This CDR3 region has 15 residues. Written as DNA, the CDR3 is TGTGCCAGCAGCTTAAGCCCTGGGGGGTCTAGCCCGCAGTTCTTC. Translated: CASSLSPGGSSPQFF.

CDR3 loop: CASSTREPVHGNTIYF. DNA for the CDR3: TGTGCCAGTAGTACCCGGGAGCCCGTGCACGGAAACACCATATATTTT. The chain is built from TRBV19 and TRBJ1-3, with no clear D. This CDR3 region has 16 residues. V was shortened by 4 bases and J by 4 bases, with 17 bases between the two germline ends. Per germline, CDR1 LNHDA and CDR2 SQIVND (reference sequence).

This clone was observed a few times. The chain carries TRBV30 and TRBJ2-7, with TRBD2 as a possible D gene (5 bases). Trimming removed 3 bases at V and 0 bases at J, with 12 bases between. This CDR3 contains 14 residues. Germline values: CDR1 GTSNPN, CDR2 SVGIG (reference sequence). CDR3 bases: TGTGCCTGGAGAGGATGGGAGTCCTCCTACGAGCAGTACTTC. Its translation: CAWRGWESSYEQYF.

V usage is TRBV15 and J usage is TRBJ2-2, with unresolved D. V was trimmed by 5 bases and J by 7 bases, leaving 8 bases between them. From germline, CDR1 is LNHNV and CDR2 YYDKDF (reference sequence). This CDR3 spans 12 amino acids. This CDR3 is CATSLRHGELFF. The DNA of the CDR3 is TGTGCCACCAGCCTGCGGCACGGGGAGCTGTTTTTT.

This clone came up a few times. V is TRBV2 and J is TRBJ1-4, with D possibly matching TRBD1 (5 bases). Germline V gene lookup returns CDR1 SNHLY and CDR2 FYNNEI. V dropped 3 bases and J dropped 5 bases, with 10 bases sitting between them. The CDR3 sequence is 14 residues long. In DNA form, the CDR3 reads TGTGCCAGCAGTGACCGCAGGGCAAATGAAAAACTGTTTTTT. It encodes CASSDRRANEKLFF. Using reference TRBV2 and TRBJ1-4 for the parts outside the CDR3, the full variable domain is EPEVTQTPSHQVTQMGQEVILRCVPISNHLYFYWYRQILGQKVEFLVSFYNNEISEKSEIFDDQFSVERPDGSNFTLKIRSTKLEDSAMYFCASSDRRANEKLFFGSGTQLSVL.

This clone was seen only a few times. The chain employs TRBV6-6 and TRBJ1-4, with 7 positions matching TRBD1. The germline V gene has CDR1 MNHNY and CDR2 SVGAGI (reference sequence). The CDR3 has 15 amino acids. The V and J ends lost 7 bases and 8 bases, in that order; junction bases with no gene match: 13. CDR3: CASTPTTGEVEKLFF. In nucleotides, the CDR3 is TGTGCCAGCACCCCAACTACAGGGGAGGTCGAAAAACTGTTTTTT.

The chain uses TRBV5-1 and TRBJ2-3; TRBD2 matches at 7 bases. After removal of 4 bases from V and 1 base from J, the junction contained 3 bases not matched to a gene. The CDR3 is 14 residues long. CDR1 and CDR2 (germline): SGHRS, YFSETQ. The CDR3 sequence: CASSPGRGTDTQYF. CDR3 bases: TGCGCCAGCAGCCCGGGGAGGGGCACAGATACGCAGTATTTT.

This clone was counted only a few times. The chain joins TRBV9 to TRBJ1-2, with a weak D call TRBD1 (5 bases). This CDR3 contains 15 residues. Germline CDR1 SGDLS, CDR2 YYNGEE. Trimming stripped 4 bases from V and 4 bases from J, with 17 bases between. The CDR3 loop reads CASSSQMGGRYGYTF. CDR3 sequence (DNA): TGTGCCAGCAGCTCCCAGATGGGGGGACGCTATGGCTACACCTTC.

The chain uses TRBV5-5 and TRBJ2-2, with a weak D call TRBD1 (6 bases). This CDR3 comprises 16 residues. CDR1 SGHKS and CDR2 YYEKEE come from the germline V gene (reference sequence). V shed 2 bases and J shed 2 bases, with 13 bases lying between them. This CDR3 reads CASSLNRVRNTGELFF. CDR3 nucleotide sequence: TGTGCCAGCAGCTTAAACAGGGTGCGCAACACCGGGGAGCTGTTTTTT.

This clone was recorded only once. This rearrangement joins TRBV7-9 to TRBJ1-1, with D possibly TRBD1 on 6 matching bases. Trimming left V 1 base short and J 0 bases short, with 9 bases between. CDR3 length: 15 residues. Germline V gives CDR1 SEHNR, CDR2 FQNEAQ (reference sequence). CDR3 in amino acids: CASSLGQVMNTEAFF. As DNA, the CDR3 is TGTGCCAGCAGCTTAGGACAGGTGATGAACACTGAAGCTTTCTTT.

The genes are TRBV7-9 and TRBJ1-2; D gene uncertain. Trimming left V 4 bases short and J 8 bases short, with 17 bases between. There are 14 residues in the CDR3. Germline loops: CDR1 SEHNR, CDR2 FQNEAQ (reference sequence). CDR3: CASSSRHDPGGYTF. The CDR3 region has the DNA TGTGCCAGCAGCTCCCGACACGACCCAGGAGGCTACACCTTC.

This chain joins TRBV24-1 and TRBJ2-7, with 7 bases fitting TRBD1. The length of the CDR3 is 14 residues. V shed 7 bases and J 2 bases; nucleotides not matched to a gene: 7. CDR1 KGHDR and CDR2 SFDVKD come from the germline V gene. The CDR3 DNA sequence: TGTGCCACCAGGGCCGGGACAGTCACCTACGAGCAGTACTTC. Amino acids: CATRAGTVTYEQYF.

CDR3 sequence (DNA): TGTGCCAGCAGTTTTACAGGGTATAATTCACCCCTCCACTTT. Protein product: CASSFTGYNSPLHF. The chain has TRBV27 and TRBJ1-6, with a possible D match to TRBD1 (6 bases). V lost 3 bases, J lost 4 bases, and 7 bases lay in between. Germline CDR1 reads MNHEY; CDR2 reads SMNVEV (reference sequence). The CDR3 spans 14 residues.

The V and J genes are TRBV7-2 and TRBJ1-1; no reliable D call. The CDR3 contains 13 residues. Looked up from germline, CDR1 is SGHTA and CDR2 is FQGNSA. V gave up 1 base and J gave up 1 base, with 4 bases separating them. CDR3 region: CASSLGQNTEAFF. CDR3 sequence (DNA): TGTGCCAGCAGCTTAGGACAGAACACTGAAGCTTTCTTT.

The rearrangement uses TRBV3-1 (or the pseudogene TRBV3-2) and TRBJ1-1; D is ambiguous. This CDR3 spans 13 amino acids. Trimming removed 1 base from V and 7 bases from J, with 10 bases in between. The germline V gene encodes CDR1 LGHDT and CDR2 YNNKEL (reference sequence). The CDR3 here is CASSQVSQREAFF. DNA of the CDR3: TGTGCCAGCAGCCAAGTTTCCCAGCGTGAAGCTTTCTTT.

This clone was seen only a few times. The chain links TRBV28 to TRBJ2-5, with D possibly TRBD2 on 5 matching bases. CDR3 length: 14 amino acids. CDR1 and CDR2 (germline): MDHEN, SYDVKM. V was cut by 6 bases and J by 2 bases, with 13 bases left in between. For the CDR3, the DNA is TGTGCCAGCAGGTCGGCAGGAGGACAAGAGACCCAGTACTTC. It yields the protein CASRSAGGQETQYF.

This sequence joins TRBV19 and TRBJ2-7; 8 bases match TRBD2. The CDR3 runs 15 residues. CDR1 is LNHDA and CDR2 is SQIVND in the germline V gene (reference sequence). V was pared by 8 bases and J by 6 bases, with 15 bases of the junction left unmatched. The CDR3 spells CASSRRGAGEGEQYF. The CDR3 DNA reads TGTGCCAGTTCTCGGCGAGGAGCGGGGGAGGGCGAGCAGTACTTC.

This chain links TRBV5-1 with TRBJ1-4, with D possibly matching TRBD1 (6 bases). Trimming took 4 bases from V and 1 from J, leaving 14 bases between them. The CDR3 sequence is 16 residues long. Germline-derived CDR1 and CDR2 are SGHRS and YFSETQ. The CDR3 loop is CASSPGLGGTNEKLFF. CDR3 DNA: TGCGCCAGCAGCCCGGGACTAGGGGGAACTAATGAAAAACTGTTTTTT. Using reference TRBV5-1 and TRBJ1-4 for the parts outside the CDR3, the full variable domain is KAGVTQTPRYLIKTRGQQVTLSCSPISGHRSVSWYQQTPGQGLQFLFEYFSETQRNKGNFPGRFSGRQFSNSRSEMNVSTLELGDSALYLCASSPGLGGTNEKLFFGSGTQLSVL.